Below, 14 T cell receptor beta chains from the same sample are listed, as sequenced in a study of T cell responses to AZD1222 COVID-19 vaccine. Sequenced by immunoSEQ multiplex PCR; TCRdb stores in-frame clones only, minus some. Seen here are around 130,000 clones, around 91% observed once, and the top ten hold around 3.1%. Sequenced material: peripheral blood, taken on day 0 of AZD1222 vaccination. These receptors were collected from an adult in good health.

This chain joins TRBV28 and TRBJ2-3, with D perhaps TRBD2 (6 bases). The V gene lost 4 bases and the J gene lost 7 bases, with 27 bases spanning the gap. The CDR3 loop spans 18 amino acids. Germline CDR1 reads MDHEN; CDR2 reads SYDVKM. The chain's CDR3 is CASSSPEPGAALGHTQYF. In DNA form, the CDR3 reads TGTGCCAGCAGTTCACCCGAGCCGGGAGCAGCCCTAGGTCATACGCAGTATTTT.

The chain has TRBV6-1 and TRBJ2-2, with a possible D match to TRBD1 (5 bases). The germline V and J ends were trimmed by 3 bases and 4 bases, with 18 bases remaining between them. The CDR3 length is 17 residues. CDR1 MNHNS and CDR2 SASEGT come from the germline V gene. In DNA, the CDR3 is TGTGCCAGCAGTGACCCCACAGGAACATATAGCACCGGGGAGCTGTTTTTT. Encoded protein: CASSDPTGTYSTGELFF.

This clone has a single count. The chain links TRBV2 to TRBJ2-3, with 14 nucleotides matching TRBD2. Germline V gene lookup returns CDR1 SNHLY and CDR2 FYNNEI. This CDR3 spans 17 amino acids. The J segment lost 1 base and the V segment lost 7 bases, leaving 7 bases of the junction unmatched. CDR3 region: CASIGLAGGRGTDTQYF. CDR3 coding DNA: TGTGCCAGCATCGGACTAGCGGGGGGCCGGGGCACAGATACGCAGTATTTT. The full variable domain, with the rest looked up from reference TRBV2 and TRBJ2-3, is EPEVTQTPSHQVTQMGQEVILRCVPISNHLYFYWYRQILGQKVEFLVSFYNNEISEKSEIFDDQFSVERPDGSNFTLKIRSTKLEDSAMYFCASIGLAGGRGTDTQYFGPGTRLTVL.

The rearrangement joins TRBV6-5 to TRBJ2-3, with TRBD2 identical over 8 bases. This CDR3 contains 13 residues. Per the germline V gene, CDR1 is MNHEY and CDR2 is SVGAGI. Trimming took 8 bases from V and 0 from J; bases not matched to a gene: 1. The CDR3, as DNA: TGTGCCAGCCGGACTAGCAGCACAGATACGCAGTATTTT. It encodes CASRTSSTDTQYF.

The CDR3 sequence is CASSPGLAKNIQYF. Written as DNA, the CDR3 is TGTGCCAGCAGTCCAGGATTAGCCAAAAACATTCAGTACTTC. The rearrangement links TRBV27 to TRBJ2-4, with no clear D. V lost 5 bases and J lost 0, with 8 bases in between. The CDR3 loop spans 14 amino acids. Germline V gene data show CDR1 as MNHEY and CDR2 as SMNVEV (reference sequence).

CDR3 protein: CASSPEGLYNEQFF. DNA of the CDR3: TGTGCCAGCAGCCCCGAGGGCTTATACAATGAGCAGTTCTTC. The V and J genes are TRBV6-2 or TRBV6-3 and TRBJ2-1, with D perhaps TRBD2 (5 bases). This CDR3 spans 14 amino acids. V gave up 6 bases and J gave up 4 bases, with 13 bases separating them. Germline V gives CDR1 MNHEY, CDR2 SVGEGT.

V gene TRBV7-2 combines with J gene TRBJ1-5; the match to TRBD1 covers 8 bases. Unmatched junction bases numbered 6, after V lost 5 bases and J lost 3 bases. This CDR3 is 15 amino acids long. Germline CDR1 reads SGHTA; CDR2 reads FQGNSA. The CDR3 DNA is TGTGCCAGCAGCGTCCGACAGGGGACCAATCAGCCCCAGCATTTT. Translation: CASSVRQGTNQPQHF.

The genes are TRBV11-2 and TRBJ1-3; D is unclear. This CDR3 is built from 13 residues. Germline V gene lookup returns CDR1 SGHAT and CDR2 FQNNGV. Trimming took off 2 bases at V and 5 bases at J, with 7 bases between the two ends. The CDR3 DNA sequence: TGTGCCAGCAGCTTATCCCCAAGAAACACCATATATTTT. Translating it yields CASSLSPRNTIYF.

The chain has TRBV15 and TRBJ2-1; 10 bases fit TRBD2. Germline V CDR1 and CDR2: LNHNV, YYDKDF (reference sequence). J gave up 5 bases and V 2 bases, and 3 bases lay outside the gene matches. The CDR3 loop spans 15 amino acids. The DNA for the CDR3 is TGTGCCACCAGCAGACTAGCGGGAGCGGACAATGAGCAGTTCTTC. Amino acids: CATSRLAGADNEQFF.

This clone showed up just once. V usage is TRBV5-4 and J usage is TRBJ1-2, with D perhaps matching TRBD1 (5 bases). V lost 4 bases, J lost 4 bases, and 8 bases lay in between. CDR3 size: 12 residues. In germline, CDR1 is SGHNT, CDR2 YYREEE (reference sequence). The CDR3 sequence is CASSGTGYGYTF. The CDR3, as DNA: TGTGCCAGCAGCGGGACGGGCTATGGCTACACCTTC.

The rearrangement uses TRBV6-6 and TRBJ2-1; D gene ambiguous. Trimming shortened V by 6 bases and J by 10 bases, and 10 bases separated the two germline ends. Germline CDR1 and CDR2: MNHNY and SVGAGI (reference sequence). This CDR3 region has 11 residues. CDR3: CASREFGEQFF. The CDR3 bases are TGTGCCAGCAGGGAGTTCGGGGAGCAGTTCTTC.

The chain joins TRBV6-2 or TRBV6-3 to TRBJ2-7, with 8 bases fitting TRBD2. Germline CDR1 reads MNHEY; CDR2 reads SVGEGT. The CDR3 consists of 18 residues. V was pared by 2 bases and J by 3 bases, with 15 bases of the junction left unmatched. As DNA, the CDR3 is TGTGCCAGCAGTTACAGGGGAGCGGGGGTATGGAACCGCTACGAGCAGTACTTC. This encodes CASSYRGAGVWNRYEQYF.

This chain links TRBV28 with TRBJ1-2; no clear D gene. The CDR3 is made up of 12 amino acids. Germline CDR1 reads MDHEN; CDR2 reads SYDVKM. V gave up 5 bases and J gave up 5 bases, with 9 bases separating them. For the CDR3, the DNA is TGTGCCAGCAGTGAGGGCGAATATGGCTACACCTTC. The encoded protein is CASSEGEYGYTF.

The J gene is TRBJ1-1, the V gene TRBV11-1; no definite D call. V dropped 3 bases and J dropped 1 base, with 9 bases sitting between them. The germline CDR1 and CDR2 sequences are SGHAT and FQDESV (reference sequence). This CDR3 contains 14 residues. CDR3 loop: CASSLYPENTEAFF. CDR3 DNA sequence: TGTGCCAGCAGCTTGTACCCAGAGAACACTGAAGCTTTCTTT.